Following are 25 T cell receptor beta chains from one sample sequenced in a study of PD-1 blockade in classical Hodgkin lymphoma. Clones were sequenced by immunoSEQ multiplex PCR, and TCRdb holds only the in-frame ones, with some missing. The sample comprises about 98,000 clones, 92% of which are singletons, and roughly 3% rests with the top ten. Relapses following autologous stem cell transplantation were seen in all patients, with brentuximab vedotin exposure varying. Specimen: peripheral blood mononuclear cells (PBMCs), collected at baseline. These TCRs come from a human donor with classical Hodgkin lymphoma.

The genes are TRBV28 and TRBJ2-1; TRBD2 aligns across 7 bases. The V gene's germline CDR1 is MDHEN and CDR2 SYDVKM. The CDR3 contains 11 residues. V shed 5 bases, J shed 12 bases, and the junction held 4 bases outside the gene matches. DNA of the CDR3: TGTGCCAGCAGTCTGGGACTACTGCAGTTCTTC. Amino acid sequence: CASSLGLLQFF.

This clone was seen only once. The chain's CDR3 is CASSRDRDTGELFF. The CDR3 DNA follows: TGTGCCAGCAGTAGAGACAGGGACACCGGGGAGCTGTTTTTT. The rearrangement uses TRBV6-4 and TRBJ2-2, with 7 bases fitting TRBD1. With 5 bases clipped from V and 3 bases from J, the junction kept 3 bases outside the gene matches. The length of the CDR3 is 14 residues. The V gene's germline CDR1 is MRHNA and CDR2 SNTAGT.

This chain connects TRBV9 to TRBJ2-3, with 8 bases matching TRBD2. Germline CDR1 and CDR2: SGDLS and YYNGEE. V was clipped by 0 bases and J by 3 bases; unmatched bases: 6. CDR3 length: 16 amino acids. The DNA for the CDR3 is TGTGCCAGCAGCGTAGCTTACAGCGGGAGTACAGATACGCAGTATTTT. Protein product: CASSVAYSGSTDTQYF. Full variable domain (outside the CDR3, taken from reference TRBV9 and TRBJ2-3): DSGVTQTPKHLITATGQRVTLRCSPRSGDLSVYWYQQSLDQGLQFLIQYYNGEERAKGNILERFSAQQFPDLHSELNLSSLELGDSALYFCASSVAYSGSTDTQYFGPGTRLTVL.

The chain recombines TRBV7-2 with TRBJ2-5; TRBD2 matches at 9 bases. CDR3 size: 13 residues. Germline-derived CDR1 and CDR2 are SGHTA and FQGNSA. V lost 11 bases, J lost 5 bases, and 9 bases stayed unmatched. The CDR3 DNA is TGTGCCGCGAGGGCTAGCGGGAAGGAGACCCAGTACTTC. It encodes CAARASGKETQYF.

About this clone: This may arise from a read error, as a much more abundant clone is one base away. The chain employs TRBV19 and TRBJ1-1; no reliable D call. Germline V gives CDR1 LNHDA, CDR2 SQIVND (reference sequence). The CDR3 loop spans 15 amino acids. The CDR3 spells CVSTVPGRRNTEAFF. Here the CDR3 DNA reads TGTGTCAGTACCGTCCCGGGTCGCCGGAACACTGAAGCTTTCTTT.

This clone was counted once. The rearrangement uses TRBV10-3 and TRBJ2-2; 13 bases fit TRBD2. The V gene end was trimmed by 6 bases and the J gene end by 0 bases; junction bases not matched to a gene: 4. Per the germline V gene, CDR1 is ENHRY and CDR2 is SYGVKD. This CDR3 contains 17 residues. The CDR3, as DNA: TGTGCCATCAGAGCGGGACTAGCGGGAACGAACACCGGGGAGCTGTTTTTT. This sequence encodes CAIRAGLAGTNTGELFF.

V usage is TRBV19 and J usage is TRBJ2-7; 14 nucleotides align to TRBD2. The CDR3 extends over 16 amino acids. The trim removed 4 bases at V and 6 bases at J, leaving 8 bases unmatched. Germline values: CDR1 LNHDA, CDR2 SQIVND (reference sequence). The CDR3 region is CASSTGTSGSRSEQYF. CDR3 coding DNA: TGTGCCAGTAGTACAGGGACTAGCGGGAGCAGGAGCGAGCAGTACTTC.

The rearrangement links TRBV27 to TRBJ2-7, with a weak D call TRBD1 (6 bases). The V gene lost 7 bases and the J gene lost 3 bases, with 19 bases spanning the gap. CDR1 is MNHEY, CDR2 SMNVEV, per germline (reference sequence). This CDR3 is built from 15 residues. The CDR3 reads CASTEMGQGHYEQYF. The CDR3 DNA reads TGTGCCAGCACCGAGATGGGGCAGGGGCACTACGAGCAGTACTTC.

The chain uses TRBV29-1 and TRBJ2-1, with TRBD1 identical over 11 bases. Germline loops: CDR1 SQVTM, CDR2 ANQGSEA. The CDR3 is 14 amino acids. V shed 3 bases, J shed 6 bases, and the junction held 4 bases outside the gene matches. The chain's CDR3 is CSVERGQGGNEQFF. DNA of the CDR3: TGCAGCGTTGAGAGGGGACAGGGGGGCAATGAGCAGTTCTTC.

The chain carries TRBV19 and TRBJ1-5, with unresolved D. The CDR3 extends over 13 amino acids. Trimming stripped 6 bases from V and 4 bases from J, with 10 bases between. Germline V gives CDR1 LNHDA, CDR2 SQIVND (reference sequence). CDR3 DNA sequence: TGTGCCAGTAGCGAGAGGAAAAATCAGCCCCAGCATTTT. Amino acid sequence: CASSERKNQPQHF.

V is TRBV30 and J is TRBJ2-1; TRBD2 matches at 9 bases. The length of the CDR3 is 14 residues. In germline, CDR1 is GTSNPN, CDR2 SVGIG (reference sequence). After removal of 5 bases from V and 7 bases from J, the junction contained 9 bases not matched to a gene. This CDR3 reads CAWEREATVNEQFF. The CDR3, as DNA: TGTGCCTGGGAGCGGGAGGCAACTGTGAATGAGCAGTTCTTC. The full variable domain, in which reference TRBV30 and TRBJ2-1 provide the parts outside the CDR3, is SQTIHQWPATLVQPVGSPLSLECTVEGTSNPNLYWYRQAAGRGLQLLFYSVGIGQISSEVPQNLSASRPQDRQFILSSKKLLLSDSGFYLCAWEREATVNEQFFGPGTRLTVL.

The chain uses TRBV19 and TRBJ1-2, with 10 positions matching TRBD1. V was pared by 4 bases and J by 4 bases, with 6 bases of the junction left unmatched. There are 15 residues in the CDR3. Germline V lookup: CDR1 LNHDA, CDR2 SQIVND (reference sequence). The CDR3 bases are TGTGCCAGTAGTAGGGAGGGACAGGGGATCTATGGCTACACCTTC. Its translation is CASSREGQGIYGYTF. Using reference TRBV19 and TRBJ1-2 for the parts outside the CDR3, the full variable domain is DGGITQSPKYLFRKEGQNVTLSCEQNLNHDAMYWYRQDPGQGLRLIYYSQIVNDFQKGDIAEGYSVSREKKESFPLTVTSAQKNPTAFYLCASSREGQGIYGYTFGSGTRLTVV.

The CDR3 reads CASSLLAGGKNIQYF. CDR3 nucleotides: TGTGCCAGCAGCCTCCTTGCGGGAGGGAAAAACATTCAGTACTTC. This chain connects TRBV7-9 to TRBJ2-4; 9 nucleotides match TRBD2. J lost 4 bases, V lost 5 bases, and 6 bases had no gene match. Germline V gene sequence: CDR1 SEHNR, CDR2 FQNEAQ (reference sequence). This CDR3 contains 15 residues.

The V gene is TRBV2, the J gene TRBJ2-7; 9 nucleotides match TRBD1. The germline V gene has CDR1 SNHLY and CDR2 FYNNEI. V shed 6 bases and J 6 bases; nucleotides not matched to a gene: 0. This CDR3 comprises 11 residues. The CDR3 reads CASRDRGEQYF. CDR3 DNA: TGTGCCAGCAGGGACAGGGGCGAGCAGTACTTC. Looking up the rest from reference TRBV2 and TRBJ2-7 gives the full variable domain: EPEVTQTPSHQVTQMGQEVILRCVPISNHLYFYWYRQILGQKVEFLVSFYNNEISEKSEIFDDQFSVERPDGSNFTLKIRSTKLEDSAMYFCASRDRGEQYFGPGTRLTVT.

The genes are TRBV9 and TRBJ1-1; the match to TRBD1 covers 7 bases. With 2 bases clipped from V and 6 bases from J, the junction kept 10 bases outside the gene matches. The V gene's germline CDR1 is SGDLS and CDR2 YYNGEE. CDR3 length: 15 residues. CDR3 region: CASSVETGLRAEAFF. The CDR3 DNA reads TGTGCCAGCAGCGTTGAGACAGGGTTAAGGGCTGAAGCTTTCTTT.

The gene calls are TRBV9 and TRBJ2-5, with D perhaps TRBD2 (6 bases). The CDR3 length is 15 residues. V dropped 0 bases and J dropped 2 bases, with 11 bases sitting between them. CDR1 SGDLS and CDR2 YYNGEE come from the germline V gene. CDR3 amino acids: CASSVEAGSQETQYF. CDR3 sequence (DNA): TGTGCCAGCAGCGTAGAGGCGGGGAGTCAAGAGACCCAGTACTTC. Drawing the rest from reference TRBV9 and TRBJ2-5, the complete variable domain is DSGVTQTPKHLITATGQRVTLRCSPRSGDLSVYWYQQSLDQGLQFLIQYYNGEERAKGNILERFSAQQFPDLHSELNLSSLELGDSALYFCASSVEAGSQETQYFGPGTRLLVL.

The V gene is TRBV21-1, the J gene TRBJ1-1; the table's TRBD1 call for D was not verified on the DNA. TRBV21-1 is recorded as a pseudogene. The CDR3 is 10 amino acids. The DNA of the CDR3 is TGTGCCAGTGGGCCCACTGAAGCTTTCTTT. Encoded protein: CASGPTEAFF.

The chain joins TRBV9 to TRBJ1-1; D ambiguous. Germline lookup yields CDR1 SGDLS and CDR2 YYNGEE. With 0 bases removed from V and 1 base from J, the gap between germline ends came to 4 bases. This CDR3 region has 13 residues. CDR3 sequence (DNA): TGTGCCAGCAGCGTAGCCAGGAACACTGAAGCTTTCTTT. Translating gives CASSVARNTEAFF.

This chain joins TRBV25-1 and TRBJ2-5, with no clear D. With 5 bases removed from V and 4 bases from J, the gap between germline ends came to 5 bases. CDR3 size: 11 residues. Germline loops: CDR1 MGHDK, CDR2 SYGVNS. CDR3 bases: TGTGCCAGCAGTTCATCAGAGACCCAGTACTTC. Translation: CASSSSETQYF.

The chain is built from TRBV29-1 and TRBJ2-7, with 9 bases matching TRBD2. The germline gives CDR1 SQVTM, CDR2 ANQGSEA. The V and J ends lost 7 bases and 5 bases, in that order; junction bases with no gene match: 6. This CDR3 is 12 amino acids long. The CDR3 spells CSARSGSHEQYF. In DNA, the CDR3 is TGCAGCGCTCGTAGCGGGAGCCACGAGCAGTACTTC.

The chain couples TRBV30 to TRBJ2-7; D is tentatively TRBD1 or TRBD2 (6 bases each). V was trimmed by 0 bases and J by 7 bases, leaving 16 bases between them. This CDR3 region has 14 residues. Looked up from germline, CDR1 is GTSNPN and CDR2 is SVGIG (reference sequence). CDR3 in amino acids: CAWSVGLGAGEQYF. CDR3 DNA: TGTGCCTGGAGTGTAGGCTTGGGGGCGGGGGAGCAGTACTTC. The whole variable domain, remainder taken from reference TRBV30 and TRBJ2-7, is SQTIHQWPATLVQPVGSPLSLECTVEGTSNPNLYWYRQAAGRGLQLLFYSVGIGQISSEVPQNLSASRPQDRQFILSSKKLLLSDSGFYLCAWSVGLGAGEQYFGPGTRLTVT.

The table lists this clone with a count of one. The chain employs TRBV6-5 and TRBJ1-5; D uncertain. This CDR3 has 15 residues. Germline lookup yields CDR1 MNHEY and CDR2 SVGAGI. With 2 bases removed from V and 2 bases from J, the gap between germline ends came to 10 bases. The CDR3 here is CASSYGVGRNQPQHF. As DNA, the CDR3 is TGTGCCAGCAGTTACGGGGTGGGCCGCAATCAGCCCCAGCATTTT.

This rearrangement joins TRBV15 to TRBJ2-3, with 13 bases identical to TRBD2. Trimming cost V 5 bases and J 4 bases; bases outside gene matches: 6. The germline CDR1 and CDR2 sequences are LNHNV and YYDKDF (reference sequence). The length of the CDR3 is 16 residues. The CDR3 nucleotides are TGTGCCACCAGCGCGAGGACTAGCGGGAGTGCAGATACGCAGTATTTT. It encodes CATSARTSGSADTQYF.

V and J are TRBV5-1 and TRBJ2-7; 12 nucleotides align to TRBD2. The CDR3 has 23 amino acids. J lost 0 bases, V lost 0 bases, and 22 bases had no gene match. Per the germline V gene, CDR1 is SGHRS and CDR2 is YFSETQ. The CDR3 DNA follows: TGCGCCAGCAGCTTGGGACGGGTGATATGGACTAGCGGGAATGCCGCCCTCTCCTACGAGCAGTACTTC. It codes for CASSLGRVIWTSGNAALSYEQYF.

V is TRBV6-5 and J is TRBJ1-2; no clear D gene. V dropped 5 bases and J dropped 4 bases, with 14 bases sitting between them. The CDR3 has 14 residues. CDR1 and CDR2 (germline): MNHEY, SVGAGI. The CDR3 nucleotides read TGTGCCAGCAGTCAGGACGCGGTGGGCTATGGCTACACCTTC. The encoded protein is CASSQDAVGYGYTF.